This record looks at one TCR beta chain sequence and its context. The target antigen is unknown. As for treatment: 15 to 20 received Ad26.COV2.S at low or high dose, single or two shots; roughly 5 received placebo; per-sample allocation not given. Sampling was done on day 63 after the first vaccine or placebo injection. Donation came from an adult in Boston who was aged 18-55 years. Immunization relied on an Ad26 vector, which expressed Wuhan-strain SARS-CoV-2 spike. This record belongs to a study of Ad26.COV2.S vaccination and SARS-CoV-2 variants. Measured with immunoSEQ multiplex PCR; TCRdb has only the in-frame clones, and not every one. Here the sample spans fewer than 800,000 clones, 80% to 90% being singletons. Study-wide results and limits: Across vaccine and placebo recipients, the breadth of non-spike TCRs was similar.

The TCR originated in a person between 18 and 65 years old who received the Ad26.COV2.S COVID-19 vaccine or a placebo. The specimen comprised peripheral blood, sampled in a trial of Ad26.COV2.S vaccine versus placebo.

For the CDR3, the DNA is TGTGCCAGAAGCCCCCGAGGTGGGGGCCCTGGTGGCTACACCTTC. Translating gives CARSPRGGGPGGYTF. The genes are TRBV5-3 and TRBJ1-2, with D possibly TRBD1 on 6 matching bases. TRBV5-3 is given ORF status, its function remaining uncertain. V lost 4 bases and J 7 bases, leaving 20 bases between the germline ends. The CDR3 contains 15 residues.